This passage covers 26 T cell receptor beta chains from one sample sequenced in a study of blood T cell repertoires in COVID-19. Assay: immunoSEQ multiplex PCR; the TCRdb copy retains only in-frame clones and omits some. In the table there are under 350,000 clones, around 86% of which are singletons. The sequenced sample consisted of peripheral blood. The source is a human donor in a cohort sampled during active COVID-19.

The chain employs TRBV19 and TRBJ2-2, with D possibly being TRBD2 (6 bases). Between the trimmed V and J ends, which lost 5 bases and 1 base, there was a span of 14 bases. The CDR3 runs to 16 residues. The germline V gene has CDR1 LNHDA and CDR2 SQIVND (reference sequence). The CDR3 nucleotides are TGTGCCAGTAGTCCCCAGGGAGGTAGGAACACCGGGGAGCTGTTTTTT. The encoded protein is CASSPQGGRNTGELFF.

V usage is TRBV4-1 and J usage is TRBJ2-5, with TRBD1 as a possible D gene (5 bases). The CDR3 covers 14 residues. The germline CDR1 and CDR2 sequences are MGHRA and YSYEKL. V was trimmed by 4 bases and J by 3 bases, leaving 12 bases between them. The CDR3 DNA sequence: TGCGCCAGCAGCCGGGTGCAGGGTAAAGAGACCCAGTACTTC. Translated, it gives CASSRVQGKETQYF.

This clone was seen just once. The chain combines TRBV25-1 with TRBJ1-4; D is perhaps TRBD1 (6 bases). The CDR3 runs 13 residues. V lost 8 bases and J lost 6, with 13 bases in between. Germline V gene data show CDR1 as MGHDK and CDR2 as SYGVNS. In DNA, the CDR3 is TGTGCCAGCGGGAGGGCAGGGGATGAAAAACTGTTTTTT. Its protein is CASGRAGDEKLFF.

The V call is TRBV7-2, the J call TRBJ2-1; D possibly corresponds to TRBD2 (5 bases). The CDR3 is 14 residues long. Per germline, CDR1 SGHTA and CDR2 FQGNSA. The germline V and J ends were trimmed by 5 bases and 13 bases, with 21 bases remaining between them. The CDR3 nucleotides read TGTGCCAGCAGCCCGAGCGGTTCTAGTGGTATTCAGTTCTTC. Residues: CASSPSGSSGIQFF.

This CDR3 reads CSVQGLAGREQYF. The CDR3, as DNA: TGCAGCGTTCAGGGACTAGCGGGGCGCGAGCAGTACTTC. The J gene is TRBJ2-7, the V gene TRBV29-1; 13 positions agree with TRBD2. Germline lookup yields CDR1 SQVTM and CDR2 ANQGSEA. The CDR3 has 13 residues. The V gene end was trimmed by 5 bases and the J gene end by 6 bases; junction bases not matched to a gene: 4.

The chain joins TRBV19 to TRBJ1-5; 7 bases line up with TRBD1. This CDR3 has 17 residues. Looked up from germline, CDR1 is LNHDA and CDR2 is SQIVND (reference sequence). J was trimmed by 0 bases and V by 4 bases; bases with no gene match: 9. The CDR3 region is CASSTQRTGDSNQPQHF. For the CDR3, the DNA is TGTGCCAGTAGTACCCAGAGGACAGGAGATAGCAATCAGCCCCAGCATTTT.

The V gene is TRBV7-8, the J gene TRBJ2-2, with a possible D match to TRBD2 (5 bases). Germline CDR1 reads SGHVS; CDR2 reads FQNEAQ. The CDR3 sequence is 12 residues long. Trimming shortened V by 3 bases and J by 9 bases, and 8 bases separated the two germline ends. The CDR3 sequence is CASSLRERELFF. CDR3 nucleotides: TGTGCCAGCAGCTTGAGGGAGAGGGAGCTGTTTTTT.

This sequence joins TRBV29-1 and TRBJ1-2; TRBD1 aligns across 11 bases. This CDR3 is built from 14 residues. V was clipped by 6 bases and J by 8 bases; unmatched bases: 11. Germline V gene sequence: CDR1 SQVTM, CDR2 ANQGSEA. The CDR3 nucleotides read TGCAGCGTCACGGGACAGGGGGGGCCTATCGGCTACACCTTC. Protein: CSVTGQGGPIGYTF.

The V call is TRBV27, the J call TRBJ1-2; 9 bases are shared with TRBD1. The CDR3 has 15 amino acids. Germline V gives CDR1 MNHEY, CDR2 SMNVEV (reference sequence). The junction had 5 bases not matched to a gene; V was cut back by 3 bases and J by 3 bases. The CDR3 region is CASSFSGQGDYGYTF. CDR3 nucleotides: TGTGCCAGCAGTTTCTCGGGACAGGGTGACTATGGCTACACCTTC.

The CDR3 nucleotides are TGTGCCAGCAGTCAGGTCTCCTACGAGCAGTACTTC. This codes for CASSQVSYEQYF. The chain combines TRBV6-2 or TRBV6-3 with TRBJ2-7; unclear D gene. The germline CDR1 and CDR2 sequences are MNHEY and SVGEGT. This CDR3 has 12 residues. The V and J ends lost 5 bases and 0 bases respectively, with 5 bases between them.

The chain links TRBV27 to TRBJ1-2; TRBD1 aligns across 8 bases. V dropped 6 bases and J dropped 5; count of bases not matched to a gene: 8. Germline CDR1 is MNHEY and CDR2 is SMNVEV (reference sequence). The CDR3 covers 14 residues. The CDR3 DNA reads TGTGCCAGCAGATGGCCAGGGGGCTTTTATGGCTACACCTTC. Residues: CASRWPGGFYGYTF.

This clone was picked up one time. This chain joins TRBV5-1 and TRBJ2-7; 10 bases map to TRBD2. Unmatched junction bases numbered 2, after V lost 0 bases and J lost 2 bases. Germline CDR1 SGHRS, CDR2 YFSETQ. The CDR3 has 15 amino acids. Here the CDR3 DNA reads TGCGCCAGCAGCTTGGCGCTAGCGGGGGCCTACGAGCAGTACTTC. This translates into CASSLALAGAYEQYF. The entire variable domain, with the rest obtained from reference TRBV5-1 and TRBJ2-7, is as follows: KAGVTQTPRYLIKTRGQQVTLSCSPISGHRSVSWYQQTPGQGLQFLFEYFSETQRNKGNFPGRFSGRQFSNSRSEMNVSTLELGDSALYLCASSLALAGAYEQYFGPGTRLTVT.

This clone was detected only a few times. V is TRBV6-4 and J is TRBJ1-1, with 9 bases lining up with TRBD1. The ends lost 5 bases at V and 5 bases at J; junction bases unmatched: 6. CDR3 length: 14 amino acids. CDR1 and CDR2 (germline): MRHNA, SNTAGT. The CDR3 region is CASSQTGGRTEAFF. The DNA for the CDR3 is TGTGCCAGCAGTCAGACAGGGGGGAGGACTGAAGCTTTCTTT.

The V call is TRBV7-2, the J call TRBJ2-1; 14 nucleotides align to TRBD2. Germline CDR1 and CDR2: SGHTA and FQGNSA. The CDR3 has 14 residues. With V trimmed by 5 bases and J by 12 bases, 6 bases remained unmatched. CDR3 protein: CASSARTSGRPQFF. The CDR3, as DNA: TGTGCCAGCAGCGCAAGGACTAGCGGGAGGCCGCAGTTCTTC.

This sequence joins TRBV19 and TRBJ1-2; no clear D. With 3 bases removed from V and 3 bases from J, the gap between germline ends came to 11 bases. Germline CDR1 LNHDA, CDR2 SQIVND (reference sequence). There are 14 residues in the CDR3. CDR3 residues: CASSIPGRYYGYTF. The CDR3, as DNA: TGTGCCAGTAGTATTCCGGGAAGGTACTATGGCTACACCTTC.

The rearrangement links TRBV7-2 to TRBJ2-2; 8 positions match TRBD2. The CDR3 totals 16 residues. Germline loops: CDR1 SGHTA, CDR2 FQGNSA. Trimming removed 5 bases from V and 2 bases from J; junction bases left unmatched: 7. CDR3 loop: CASSAQAGVNTGELFF. CDR3 DNA: TGTGCCAGCAGCGCCCAAGCGGGAGTTAACACCGGGGAGCTGTTTTTT. Variable domain in full (rest from reference TRBV7-2 and TRBJ2-2): GAGVSQSPSNKVTEKGKDVELRCDPISGHTALYWYRQSLGQGLEFLIYFQGNSAPDKSGLPSDRFSAERTGGSVSTLTIQRTQQEDSAVYLCASSAQAGVNTGELFFGEGSRLTVL.

The genes are TRBV30 and TRBJ2-4, with D possibly matching TRBD1 (5 bases). Germline V gene lookup returns CDR1 GTSNPN and CDR2 SVGIG (reference sequence). The V and J ends lost 1 base and 3 bases respectively, with 10 bases between them. This CDR3 is built from 14 residues. CDR3 bases: TGTGCCTGGAGTGGGCAGGGAAACAAAAACATTCAGTACTTC. It yields the protein CAWSGQGNKNIQYF.

This chain links TRBV11-3 with TRBJ2-7, with a tentative D call TRBD2 (6 bases). CDR1 is SGHNT, CDR2 YENEEA, per germline. This CDR3 comprises 14 residues. Trimming removed 0 bases from V and 12 bases from J, with 18 bases in between. The CDR3 loop is CASSLDGQSREVYF. Written as DNA, the CDR3 is TGTGCCAGCAGCTTAGATGGCCAAAGCAGGGAGGTGTACTTC.

This clone was observed a handful of times. The rearrangement links TRBV11-2 to TRBJ1-2; D is possibly TRBD1 (6 bases). Trimming removed 5 bases from V and 7 bases from J, with 20 bases in between. The CDR3 runs 15 residues. Germline lookup yields CDR1 SGHAT and CDR2 FQNNGV. In DNA form, the CDR3 reads TGTGCCAGCAGCCTCGGGATCGGGACAACCTCTGGCTACACCTTC. Encoded protein: CASSLGIGTTSGYTF.

This chain joins TRBV24-1 and TRBJ2-3, with 11 bases aligning to TRBD1. Germline CDR1 and CDR2: KGHDR and SFDVKD. This CDR3 comprises 18 residues. V was pared by 4 bases and J by 2 bases, with 10 bases of the junction left unmatched. In DNA form, the CDR3 reads TGTGCCACCAGTGACCAAGGGACAGGGGGTAGGACCACAGATACGCAGTATTTT. Protein product: CATSDQGTGGRTTDTQYF.

CDR3 nucleotides: TGTGCCAGCAGCTTCAGGACAGGGACAGATACGCAGTATTTT. This gives the protein CASSFRTGTDTQYF. V and J are TRBV7-9 and TRBJ2-3, with TRBD1 matching 8 bases. V lost 3 bases, J lost 3 bases, and 2 bases stayed unmatched. The length of the CDR3 is 14 residues. The germline V gene encodes CDR1 SEHNR and CDR2 FQNEAQ (reference sequence).

This clone was seen a single time. The chain combines TRBV6-1 with TRBJ2-5, with 14 bases identical to TRBD2. The V and J ends lost 0 bases and 4 bases, in that order; junction bases with no gene match: 4. Germline lookup yields CDR1 MNHNS and CDR2 SASEGT. This CDR3 has 17 residues. The CDR3 protein is CASSEAGTSGRRETQYF. The CDR3 region has the DNA TGTGCCAGCAGTGAAGCTGGGACTAGCGGGAGAAGAGAGACCCAGTACTTC.

The V gene is TRBV28, the J gene TRBJ2-5; 10 nucleotides align to TRBD1. Trimming removed 4 bases from V and 2 bases from J; junction bases left unmatched: 7. The CDR3 covers 16 residues. The V gene's germline CDR1 is MDHEN and CDR2 SYDVKM. Here the CDR3 reads CASSYGTGDGQETQYF. The CDR3 DNA reads TGTGCCAGCAGTTACGGGACAGGGGACGGTCAAGAGACCCAGTACTTC.

The V and J genes are TRBV7-6 and TRBJ2-1, with 9 bases identical to TRBD2. CDR3 length: 16 residues. In germline, CDR1 is SGHVS, CDR2 FNYEAQ. V shed 1 base and J 6 bases; nucleotides not matched to a gene: 7. CDR3 loop: CASSLGGVAGVNEQFF. The CDR3 DNA reads TGTGCCAGCAGCTTAGGGGGGGTAGCGGGAGTCAATGAGCAGTTCTTC. Full variable domain (rest looked up from reference TRBV7-6 and TRBJ2-1): GAGVSQSPRYKVTKRGQDVALRCDPISGHVSLYWYRQALGQGPEFLTYFNYEAQQDKSGLPNDRFSAERPEGSISTLTIQRTEQRDSAMYRCASSLGGVAGVNEQFFGPGTRLTVL.

This chain uses TRBV3-1 (or the pseudogene TRBV3-2) with TRBJ2-5, with 7 bases that match TRBD2. The ends lost 5 bases at V and 1 base at J; junction bases unmatched: 13. The CDR3 is 17 residues long. CDR1 is LGHDT and CDR2 is YNNKEL in the germline V gene (reference sequence). CDR3 nucleotides: TGTGCCAGCAGCTACTCGAGGAGCGGGATCGTCCAAGAGACCCAGTACTTC. The encoded protein is CASSYSRSGIVQETQYF.

The rearrangement joins TRBV21-1 to TRBJ1-2; the D call TRBD1 from the table was never checked on the DNA. TRBV21-1 is tagged as a pseudogene. The CDR3 loop spans 15 amino acids. CDR3 sequence: CASRPSDRGISGYTF. The CDR3 DNA follows: TGTGCCAGCAGGCCTTCTGACAGGGGAATCTCTGGCTACACCTTC.